This TCR beta chain was retrieved from a study of shared clonotypes between healthy human individuals (dated by TCRdb to 2018 to 2021). Looking at the study overall: Three men and two women, aged 18 to 49 years, made up the cohort. For each donor, CD4 naive and CD4 memory were each given three plates, CD8 naive was given two plates, and CD8 memory was given one plate. Blood TCR repertoires of about 5 healthy adults were deeply sequenced to estimate repertoire size and the extent of clonotype sharing between individuals. To increase sequencing depth and limit assay-specific biases, TCR repertoire library preparation and sequencing were carried out by different laboratories using diverse techniques. Between about 0.8 and 9 billion PBMCs per donor were obtained by leukapheresis. Overall study outcomes, separate from this receptor: Clonotypes shared by all four sorted-subset donors showed higher generation probabilities than non-shared clonotypes. Estimated clonotype richness was generally larger for naive than for memory subsets. The genetic and exposure-history diversity represented was limited by the small number of donors. Sharing across a handful of donors was observed for roughly 5% of naive CD4, less than 4% of naive CD8, 2% to 2.5% of memory CD4, and about 0.4% of memory CD8 clonotypes. Pairwise subsampling led to the expectation that sequencing depth would affect the degree of clonotype sharing among donors. Sampling was restricted to blood, and TCR repertoires in tissue are likely to differ from TCR repertoires in blood. Even with the large sequencing depth, rarefaction of the sorted-subset datasets indicated that sequencing was incomplete.

Details on this clone: No antigen is known for it. Base qualities were left out, and no much larger clone turns up one base away.

The germline V gene sets CDR1 to MNHNS and CDR2 to SASEGT. From the cysteine through the phenylalanine, the CDR3 covers 17 amino acids. Only the CDR3 region is kept as DNA, spanning 51 bases read in frame from base 1. Compared with germline, V lacks 2 bases and J lacks 2 bases; bases without a gene match: 11. TCR CDR3 regions were amplified from genomic DNA by multiplex PCR using the deep immunoSEQ assay. Extracted genomic DNA from each cell subset was distributed evenly across all wells of several immunoSEQ 96-well plates, and each plate was treated as a replicate. Each replicate PCR for sorted subsets received approximately 200 ng genomic DNA, equal to about 30,000 T cell genomes. The purified libraries were quantified using a Qubit 3.0 fluorometer, sized with a Bioanalyzer 2100, and then quantified again using the KAPA Library Quantification kit. Every immunoSEQ 96-well plate was sequenced on a separate single-read 150-cycle Illumina NextSeq 550 flow cell. On the authors' methods: Because the immunoSEQ output included only junctional sequences and no quality scores, the filtering could not be the same as the filtering used for full-length reads. Sequences were annotated with PyIR, a Python wrapper for IgBLAST v1.9, using IMGT germline references to assign V/J genes and CDR3. Reads were filtered out if the reads had weak V/J assignments (E-value above 1e-6), no CDR3, stop codons, out-of-frame junctions, or ambiguous translated residues. V3J clonotypes were defined as sequences sharing the same inferred V gene, J gene, and CDR3 amino acid sequence. Percentage overlap between repertoires was computed as shared unique clonotypes divided by the size of the smaller repertoire. Repertoire richness was assessed with RTK rarefaction, the Chao1 estimator, and Recon v2.1 estimates of unobserved clonotypes. Generation probabilities for all TCRbeta clonotypes obtained by the gDNA method from a few donors were computed using OLGA. TCRdb carries this immuneACCESS record with in-frame sequences only. Its versions omit some clonotypes, under half of them owing to an unresolved V gene in the studies checked, with the rest unexplained. That table is the source of V, J and clone size, and D and trimming were worked out from the DNA. This sample holds about 2 million clones; less than 95% were observed only once. Approximately 1% of the sample comes from the top ten.

For the CD8 naive samples, CD45RO-negative cells were positively selected for CCR7, yielding a CD45RA+CCR7+ population from which TemRA cells were excluded. The donors were healthy, HIV-negative adults who had no recently reported acute infections or vaccinations. Every donor was a Caucasian adult residing in Nashville, Tennessee, USA. After blood collection by leukapheresis, PBMCs were isolated using Ficoll-Histopaque density gradient centrifugation and then cryopreserved in the vapor phase of liquid nitrogen. Analytical flow cytometry was used to check the purity and quantity of each magnetically sorted T cell population. Genomic DNA was isolated from every sorted fraction and measured by UV absorbance on a Nanodrop 2000c.

The receptor was isolated from a man between 18 and 29 years old in good health. This sequence uses TRBV6-1 and TRBJ2-7, with TRBD2 matching 8 junction bases. Sample: naive CD8+ T cells sorted from blood. The sample's cell subset or site label, decoded: CD45RA+CCR7+. CDR3 reads: CASSENFRGGPTYEQYF. The DNA sequence is as follows: TGTGCCAGCAGTGAAAATTTCCGGGGGGGGCCGACCTACGAGCAGTACTTC.